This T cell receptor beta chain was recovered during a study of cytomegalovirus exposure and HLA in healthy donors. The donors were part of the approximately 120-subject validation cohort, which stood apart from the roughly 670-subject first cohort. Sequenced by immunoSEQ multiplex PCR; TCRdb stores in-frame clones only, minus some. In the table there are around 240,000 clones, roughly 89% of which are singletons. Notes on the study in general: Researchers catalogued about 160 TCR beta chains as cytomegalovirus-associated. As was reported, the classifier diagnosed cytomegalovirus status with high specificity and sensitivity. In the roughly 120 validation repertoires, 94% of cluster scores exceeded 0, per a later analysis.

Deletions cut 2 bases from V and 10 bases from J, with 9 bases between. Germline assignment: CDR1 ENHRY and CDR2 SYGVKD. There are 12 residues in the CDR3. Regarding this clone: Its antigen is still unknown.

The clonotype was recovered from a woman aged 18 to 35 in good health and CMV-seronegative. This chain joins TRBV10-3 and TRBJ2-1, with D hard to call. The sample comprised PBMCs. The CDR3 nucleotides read TGTGCCATCAGTGAGACCACAATGGAGCAGTTCTTC. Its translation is CAISETTMEQFF.